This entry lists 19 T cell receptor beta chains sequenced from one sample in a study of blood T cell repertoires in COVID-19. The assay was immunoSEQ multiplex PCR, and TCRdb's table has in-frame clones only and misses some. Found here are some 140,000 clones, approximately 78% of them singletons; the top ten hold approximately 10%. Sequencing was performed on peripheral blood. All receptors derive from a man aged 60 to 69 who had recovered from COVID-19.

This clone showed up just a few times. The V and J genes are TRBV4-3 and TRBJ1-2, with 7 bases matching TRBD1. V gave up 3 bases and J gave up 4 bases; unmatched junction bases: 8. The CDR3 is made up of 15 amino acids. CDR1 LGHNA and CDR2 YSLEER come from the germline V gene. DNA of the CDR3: TGCGCCAGCAGCCAGGTCGGACAGGATCGCTATGGCTACACCTTC. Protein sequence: CASSQVGQDRYGYTF.

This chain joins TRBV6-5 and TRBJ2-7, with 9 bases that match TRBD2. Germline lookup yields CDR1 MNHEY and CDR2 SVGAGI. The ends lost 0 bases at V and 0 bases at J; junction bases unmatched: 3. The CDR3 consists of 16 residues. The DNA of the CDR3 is TGTGCCAGCAGTTACTCAAAGCGGGGGGCCTCCTACGAGCAGTACTTC. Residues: CASSYSKRGASYEQYF.

The CDR3 DNA follows: TGCAGCGGTACAGGGGGGAACACTGAAGCTTTCTTT. Residues: CSGTGGNTEAFF. The chain couples TRBV29-1 to TRBJ1-1, with 8 bases matching TRBD1. With 7 bases clipped from V and 1 base from J, the junction kept 2 bases outside the gene matches. The CDR3 runs to 12 residues. Germline CDR1 and CDR2: SQVTM and ANQGSEA.

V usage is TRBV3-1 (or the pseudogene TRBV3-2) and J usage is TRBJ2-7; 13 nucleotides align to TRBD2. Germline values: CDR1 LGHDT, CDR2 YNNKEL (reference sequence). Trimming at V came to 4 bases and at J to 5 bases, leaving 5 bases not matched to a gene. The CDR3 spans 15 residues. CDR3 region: CASSLGLAGANEQYF. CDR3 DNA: TGTGCCAGCAGCCTTGGACTAGCGGGAGCCAACGAGCAGTACTTC.

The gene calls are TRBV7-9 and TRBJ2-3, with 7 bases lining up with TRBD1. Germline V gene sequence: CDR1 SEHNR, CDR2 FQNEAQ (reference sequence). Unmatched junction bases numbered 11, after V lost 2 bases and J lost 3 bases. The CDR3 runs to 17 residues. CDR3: CASSLSRGRRGTDTQYF. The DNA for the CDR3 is TGTGCCAGCAGCTTATCTAGGGGGCGACGTGGGACAGATACGCAGTATTTT.

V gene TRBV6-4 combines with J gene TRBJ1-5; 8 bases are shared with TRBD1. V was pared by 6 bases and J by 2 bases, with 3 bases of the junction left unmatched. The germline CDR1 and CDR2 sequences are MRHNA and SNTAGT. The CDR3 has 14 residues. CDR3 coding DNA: TGTGCCAGCAGCTTGGACAGGGGCAATCAGCCCCAGCATTTT. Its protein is CASSLDRGNQPQHF.

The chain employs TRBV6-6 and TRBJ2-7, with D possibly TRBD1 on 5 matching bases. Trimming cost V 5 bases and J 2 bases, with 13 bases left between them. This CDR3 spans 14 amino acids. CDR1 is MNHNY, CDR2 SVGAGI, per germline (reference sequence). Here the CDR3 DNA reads TGTGCCAGCAGTCCCTCAGGGTTAGCCTACGAGCAGTACTTC. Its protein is CASSPSGLAYEQYF.

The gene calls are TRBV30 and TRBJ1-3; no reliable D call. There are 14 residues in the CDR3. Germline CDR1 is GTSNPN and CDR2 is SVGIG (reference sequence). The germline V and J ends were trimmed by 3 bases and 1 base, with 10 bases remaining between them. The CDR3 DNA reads TGTGCCTGGAGAGCTGCCGGGTCTGGAAACACCATATATTTT. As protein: CAWRAAGSGNTIYF. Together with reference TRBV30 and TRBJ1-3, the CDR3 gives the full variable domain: SQTIHQWPATLVQPVGSPLSLECTVEGTSNPNLYWYRQAAGRGLQLLFYSVGIGQISSEVPQNLSASRPQDRQFILSSKKLLLSDSGFYLCAWRAAGSGNTIYFGEGSWLTVV.

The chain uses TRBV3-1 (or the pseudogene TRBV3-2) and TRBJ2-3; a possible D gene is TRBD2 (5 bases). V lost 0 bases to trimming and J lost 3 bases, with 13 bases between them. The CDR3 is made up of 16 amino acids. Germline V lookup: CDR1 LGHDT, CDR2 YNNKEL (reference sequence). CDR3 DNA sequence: TGTGCCAGCAGCCAAGATGTGCGGCTAGCTACAGATACGCAGTATTTT. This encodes CASSQDVRLATDTQYF.

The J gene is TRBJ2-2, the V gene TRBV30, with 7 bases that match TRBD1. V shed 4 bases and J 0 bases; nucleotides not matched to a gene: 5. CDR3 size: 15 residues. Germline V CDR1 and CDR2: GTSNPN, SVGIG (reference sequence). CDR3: CAWNSGTANTGELFF. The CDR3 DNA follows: TGTGCCTGGAACTCCGGGACAGCGAACACCGGGGAGCTGTTTTTT. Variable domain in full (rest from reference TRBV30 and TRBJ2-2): SQTIHQWPATLVQPVGSPLSLECTVEGTSNPNLYWYRQAAGRGLQLLFYSVGIGQISSEVPQNLSASRPQDRQFILSSKKLLLSDSGFYLCAWNSGTANTGELFFGEGSRLTVL.

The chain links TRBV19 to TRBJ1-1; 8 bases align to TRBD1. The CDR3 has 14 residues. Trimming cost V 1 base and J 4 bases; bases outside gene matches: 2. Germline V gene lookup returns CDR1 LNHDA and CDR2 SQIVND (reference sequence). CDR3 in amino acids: CASSIGTGGTEAFF. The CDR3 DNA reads TGTGCCAGTAGTATAGGTACAGGGGGCACTGAAGCTTTCTTT. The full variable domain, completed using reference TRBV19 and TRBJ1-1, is DGGITQSPKYLFRKEGQNVTLSCEQNLNHDAMYWYRQDPGQGLRLIYYSQIVNDFQKGDIAEGYSVSREKKESFPLTVTSAQKNPTAFYLCASSIGTGGTEAFFGQGTRLTVV.

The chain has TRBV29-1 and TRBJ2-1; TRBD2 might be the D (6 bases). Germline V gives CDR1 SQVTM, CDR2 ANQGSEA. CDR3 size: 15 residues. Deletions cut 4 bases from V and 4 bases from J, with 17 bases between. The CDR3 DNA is TGCAGCGTTGTGGGCCTAAAAGCGGGTTACAATGAGCAGTTCTTC. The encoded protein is CSVVGLKAGYNEQFF.

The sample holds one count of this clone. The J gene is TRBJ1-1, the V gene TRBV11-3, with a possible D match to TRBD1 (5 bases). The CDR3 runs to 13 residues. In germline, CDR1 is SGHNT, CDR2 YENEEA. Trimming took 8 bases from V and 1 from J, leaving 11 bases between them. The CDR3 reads CASGWGANTEAFF. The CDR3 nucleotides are TGTGCCAGCGGGTGGGGCGCGAACACTGAAGCTTTCTTT.

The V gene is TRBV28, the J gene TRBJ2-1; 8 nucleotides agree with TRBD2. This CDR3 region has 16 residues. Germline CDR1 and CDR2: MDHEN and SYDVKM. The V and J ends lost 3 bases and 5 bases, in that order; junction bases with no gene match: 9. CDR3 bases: TGTGCCAGCAGTTTCACACCATCAGCGGGGGACAATGAGCAGTTCTTC. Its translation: CASSFTPSAGDNEQFF.

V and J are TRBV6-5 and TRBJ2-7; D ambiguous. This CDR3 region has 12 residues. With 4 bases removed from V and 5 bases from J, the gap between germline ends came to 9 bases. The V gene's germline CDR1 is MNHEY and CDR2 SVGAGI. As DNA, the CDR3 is TGTGCCAGCAGTTCCTCGAGCCACGAGCAGTACTTC. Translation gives CASSSSSHEQYF.

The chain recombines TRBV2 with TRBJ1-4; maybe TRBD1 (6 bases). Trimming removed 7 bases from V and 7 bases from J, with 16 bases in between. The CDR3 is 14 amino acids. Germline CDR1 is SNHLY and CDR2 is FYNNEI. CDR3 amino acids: CASTADRLSEKLFF. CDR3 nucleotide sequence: TGTGCCAGCACGGCCGACAGGCTAAGTGAAAAACTGTTTTTT.

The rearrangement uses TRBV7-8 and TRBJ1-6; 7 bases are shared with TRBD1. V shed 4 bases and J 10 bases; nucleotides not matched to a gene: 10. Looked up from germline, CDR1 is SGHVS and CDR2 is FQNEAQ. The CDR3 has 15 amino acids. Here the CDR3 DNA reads TGTGCCAGCAGCTGGCGGGCGACAGGGCAATCACCCCTCCACTTT. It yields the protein CASSWRATGQSPLHF.

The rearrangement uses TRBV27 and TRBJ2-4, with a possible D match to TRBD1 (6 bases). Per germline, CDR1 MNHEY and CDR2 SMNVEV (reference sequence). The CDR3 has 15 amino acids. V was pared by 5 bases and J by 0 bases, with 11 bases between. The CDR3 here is CASSLGTPAKNIQYF. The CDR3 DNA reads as TGTGCCAGCAGTCTGGGGACACCAGCCAAAAACATTCAGTACTTC.

This chain's CDR3 is CASSPSGGTDTQYF. Written as DNA, the CDR3 is TGTGCCAGTAGTCCCAGCGGGGGCACAGATACGCAGTATTTT. The chain uses TRBV19 and TRBJ2-3; 7 nucleotides line up with TRBD2. Germline V gene data show CDR1 as LNHDA and CDR2 as SQIVND (reference sequence). The junction had 3 bases not matched to a gene; V was cut back by 5 bases and J by 1 base. This CDR3 comprises 14 residues.